This T cell receptor beta chain was sequenced during a study of T cells in Graves' hyperthyroidism and ophthalmopathy. This clonotype has a count of ten or more. This CDR3 spans 14 amino acids. The V gene's germline CDR1 is ENHRY and CDR2 SYGVKD. V lost 2 bases and J lost 2; bases outside the gene matches: 3. RNA transcripts provided the source from which TCR beta CDR3 regions were amplified. With the HTBI primer set, the TCR CDR3 went through a first round of RT-PCR. TCRdb reprocessed the multiplex PCR reads via MiXCR and lists one record per CDR3 protein. The sample lists about 280,000 distinct CDR3 sequences, less than 30% seen once, with around 30% in the top ten.

The sequence derives from a man aged 35 to 55 with Graves' hyperthyroidism that later progressed to Graves' ophthalmopathy. Material for sequencing was blood. The V gene is TRBV10-3, the J gene TRBJ2-7, with 7 bases that match TRBD1. DNA for the CDR3: TGTGCCATCAGTGAGACGGGACAGACCTACGAGCAGTACTTC. Translating it yields CAISETGQTYEQYF.